The clone carrying this T cell receptor beta chain was seen repeatedly, ten times or more. TCRalpha and TCRbeta libraries used 5'RACE with constant-segment primers and UMIs. One entry per CDR3 protein results from TCRdb running MiXCR on the 5' RACE reads. The sample shows 75,000 to 95,000 distinct CDR3 sequences, over 13% of them seen only once. These data come from a study of T-cell memory formation after mild COVID-19. Study as a whole: Clustering of TCRs was largely donor specific.

CDR3 length: 13 amino acids. Germline V lookup: CDR1 SGHVS, CDR2 FNYEAQ. With 5 bases removed from V and 3 bases from J, the gap between germline ends came to 10 bases. This clonotype was obtained from a man aged 18 to 30 who had mild COVID-19 (a few samples of this study predate the infection). Cell type and time point are not known. The sequenced material came from PBMCs or a T cell subset sorted from them (not recorded which). The chain combines TRBV7-6 with TRBJ1-1; D possibly corresponds to TRBD1 (6 bases). The CDR3 DNA follows: TGTGCCAGCAGCCCGACAGGTTACACTGAAGCTTTCTTT. As protein: CASSPTGYTEAFF.